These T cell receptor beta chains were read from a single sample in a study of T cell responses to AZD1222 COVID-19 vaccine. Profiled with immunoSEQ multiplex PCR; TCRdb holds only in-frame clones, not every one. The sample yields around 120,000 clones, about nine tenths seen once. The sequencing here drew on peripheral blood, taken on day 0 of AZD1222 vaccination. The source is an adult in good health. The CDR3 runs from the conserved cysteine through the conserved F or W. Each record gives: V gene, clone size, J gene, D gene, CDR3 DNA, CDR3 protein. A D gene is named only where the DNA matches it firmly. Size values are once, few and many counts, or a class for expanded clones, and some rows have none.

TRBV7-9,-,TRBJ2-2,-,TGTGCCAGCAGCTACAACGTTCGGAACGGGGAGCTGTTTTTT,CASSYNVRNGELFF
TRBV5-1,-,TRBJ2-4,-,TGCGCCAGCAGCTTAGGAGGGTATCGAAACATTCAGTACTTC,CASSLGGYRNIQYF
TRBV5-8,-,TRBJ2-7,-,TGTGCCAGCAGCTTGAATCTGCACGGAATCTACGAGCAGTACTTC,CASSLNLHGIYEQYF
TRBV4-3,-,TRBJ1-2,-,TGCGCCAGCAGCCAAGAAGTCCCTTTACCTGGGACTTCTAACTATGGCTACACCTTC,CASSQEVPLPGTSNYGYTF
TRBV5-4,-,TRBJ2-5,-,TGTGCCAGCAGCCAGCGGACAGTCGTAGAGACCCAGTACTTC,CASSQRTVVETQYF
TRBV5-4,-,TRBJ2-5,-,TGTGCCAGCAGCTTGGGCCATAAAGAGCCCCAGTACTTC,CASSLGHKEPQYF
TRBV5-1,-,TRBJ2-7,TRBD2,TGCGCCAGCAGCCAGGGACTAGCAGCCGGGCTTTCATCCTACGAGCAGTACTTC,CASSQGLAAGLSSYEQYF
TRBV6-2/TRBV6-3,few,TRBJ2-3,-,TGTGCCAGCACCCCGAATCGACAGGACACAGATACGCAGTATTTT,CASTPNRQDTDTQYF
TRBV4-1,-,TRBJ1-1,TRBD1,TGCGCCAGCAGCCAAGAGAGCAGGGGGGAAGCTTTCTTT,CASSQESRGEAFF
TRBV19,-,TRBJ2-7,-,TGTGCCAGTTCCCCGGGGCGGACCTACTACGAGCAGTACTTC,CASSPGRTYYEQYF
TRBV7-9,-,TRBJ2-3,-,TGTGCCAGCAGCTTGGGACTCGCCTCCAACACAGATACGCAGTATTTT,CASSLGLASNTDTQYF
TRBV20-1,-,TRBJ1-4,-,TGCAGTGCTAGGACTTCGGAAAAACTGTTTTTT,CSARTSEKLFF
TRBV7-9,-,TRBJ1-6,-,TGTGCCAGCACCCCCTCTAGCTCCTATAATTCACCCCTCCACTTT,CASTPSSSYNSPLHF
TRBV6-1,-,TRBJ2-3,TRBD2,TGTGCCAGCAGTGAAGCGCTTGGCGGGGGGATCACAGATACGCAGTATTTT,CASSEALGGGITDTQYF
TRBV6-5,-,TRBJ1-3,-,TGTGCCAGCCGAGGGGAACTGCCTTTATTCTATTTT,CASRGELPLFYF
TRBV3-1/TRBV3-2,-,TRBJ1-1,-,TGTGCCAGCAGCCAAGCTTCCGTGAACACTGAAGCTTTCTTT,CASSQASVNTEAFF
TRBV7-2,-,TRBJ1-2,-,TGTGCCAGCAGCTACCACTCCGAAAGCTATGGCTACACCTTC,CASSYHSESYGYTF
TRBV3-1/TRBV3-2,few,TRBJ1-2,-,TGTGCCAGCAGCCTCAGGGTTGTTGAGGACTATGGCTACACCTTC,CASSLRVVEDYGYTF
TRBV19,-,TRBJ1-3,-,TGTGCCAGTACCGCCCCTCGCCGGTGGAGCTCTGGAAACACCATATATTTT,CASTAPRRWSSGNTIYF
TRBV5-4,-,TRBJ2-3,TRBD2,TGTGCCAGCAGCTTCGGGACTACCACAGATACGCAGTATTTT,CASSFGTTTDTQYF
TRBV5-1,-,TRBJ1-5,TRBD1,TGCGCCAGCAGCTTGGGGGGGACAGCTGGCAATCAGCCCCAGCATTTT,CASSLGGTAGNQPQHF
TRBV5-5,-,TRBJ1-1,-,TGTGCCAGCAGCGATATACTTCCGGGCGCTGGATGGGGGGTTGAAGCTTTCTTT,CASSDILPGAGWGVEAFF
TRBV6-5,-,TRBJ1-2,-,TGTGCCAGCAGACAGCCTAACTATGGCTACACCTTC,CASRQPNYGYTF
TRBV5-1,few,TRBJ1-2,-,TGCGCCAGCAGCTTGGGCACAGGGACTGGGTATGGCTACACCTTC,CASSLGTGTGYGYTF
TRBV5-4,once,TRBJ1-5,-,TGTGCCAGCAGCTTGTCGGGGGATCAGCCCCAGCATTTT,CASSLSGDQPQHF
TRBV3-1/TRBV3-2,-,TRBJ2-1,TRBD1,TGTGCCAGCAGCCGAGGACAGGGGGAGTACAATGAGCAGTTCTTC,CASSRGQGEYNEQFF
TRBV29-1,-,TRBJ1-2,TRBD1,TGCAGCGTCTTCTCGGGACAGGGGTTTGGGGGCTACACCTTC,CSVFSGQGFGGYTF
TRBV21-1,-,TRBJ2-2,-,TGTGCCAGCAGCAAAGACAGGACAGAGCGCGGGGAGCTGTTTTTT,CASSKDRTERGELFF
TRBV2,-,TRBJ2-7,-,TGTGCCAGCCGAAGGGACCTCTACGAGCAGTACTTC,CASRRDLYEQYF
TRBV5-5,-,TRBJ1-3,-,TGTGCCAGCAGCTCATTTCCGGGGGGCGGCAATGGAAACACCATATATTTT,CASSSFPGGGNGNTIYF
TRBV4-1,-,TRBJ1-4,-,TGCGCCAGCAGCCAAGAAGTTGCCAGAGCAACTAATGAAAAACTGTTTTTT,CASSQEVARATNEKLFF
TRBV2,-,TRBJ1-3,-,TGTGCCAGCTCCAAAGTTCTGGACGGAAACACCATATATTTT,CASSKVLDGNTIYF
TRBV7-9,-,TRBJ2-1,-,TGTGCCAGCAGCTCGGGAGTTGAGCAGTTCTTC,CASSSGVEQFF
TRBV18,once,TRBJ1-1,-,TGTGCCAGCTCAACGACTCGACAGGAAGCTTTCTTT,CASSTTRQEAFF
TRBV6-5,-,TRBJ1-1,-,TGTGCCAGCAGGCCCCCGGCCTCTGAAGCTTTCTTT,CASRPPASEAFF
TRBV6-6,-,TRBJ2-5,TRBD2,TGTGCCAGCAGTCTGACTAGCGGTGTACGCTGGTCGGAGACCCAGTACTTC,CASSLTSGVRWSETQYF
TRBV5-1,-,TRBJ1-5,-,TGCGCCAGCAGCGGGCTGCCGGGCTCTAATCAGCCCCAGCATTTT,CASSGLPGSNQPQHF
TRBV19,once,TRBJ1-1,-,TGTGCCAGTAGTATAGTAGGGTTACTCGCTGAAGCTTTCTTT,CASSIVGLLAEAFF
TRBV3-1/TRBV3-2,-,TRBJ1-2,-,TGTGCCAGCAGCCAAGCGACAGACTATGGCTACACCTTC,CASSQATDYGYTF
TRBV27,-,TRBJ2-1,-,TGTGCCAGCAGTTTCGCCGGGGGCCCCCCGGCGAATCCGCAGTTCTTC,CASSFAGGPPANPQFF
TRBV10-3,-,TRBJ1-2,-,TGTGCCACCCAAATGGACCAGAACTATGGCTACACCTTC,CATQMDQNYGYTF